Detailed here is one T cell receptor beta chain. No antigen is known for it. This entry belongs to a study of T-cell memory formation after mild COVID-19. Study-level information: TCR clusters were mostly confined to one donor each.

Libraries for TCRalpha and TCRbeta carried sample barcodes and unique molecular identifiers via 5'RACE. TCRdb reprocessed the 5' RACE reads with MiXCR, giving one entry per CDR3 protein. The table records a few hundred thousand distinct CDR3 sequences, roughly 25% of them present only once. The CDR3 sequence is 15 residues long. V lost 2 bases, J lost 1 base, and 4 bases stayed unmatched. Germline values: CDR1 MNHEY, CDR2 SVGEGT. General study findings and limits: The pre-infection memory compartment contained some responding clones, suggesting cross-reactive memory joined. Day 15 to 85 contractors were CD4/CD8 balanced; later expanders leaned CD4+.

The receptor was derived from an adult woman who had mild COVID-19 (a few samples of this study predate the infection). Cell type and time point are not known. Input material: PBMCs or a T cell subset sorted from them (not recorded which). The chain recombines TRBV6-2 or TRBV6-3 with TRBJ2-7, with 8 bases aligning to TRBD2. The CDR3 bases are TGTGCCAGCAGTTACGGGTCGGGGGGGTCCTACGAGCAGTACTTC. It translates to CASSYGSGGSYEQYF.